The next 17 T cell receptor beta chains were all read from a single sample in a study of TIL therapy for anti-PD-1-resistant metastatic lung cancer. The time point is: pre-treatment sample, taken before nivolumab and TIL therapy. This was the immunoSEQ v3 assay. Produced via immunoSEQ multiplex PCR; TCRdb's table is partial and in-frame only. The data contain fewer than 60,000 clones, 65% to 90% of them singletons. The source was blood, collected at baseline. The receptors derive from a person between 25 and 79 years old with non-small cell lung cancer.

The rearrangement uses TRBV20-1 and TRBJ1-5, with D maybe TRBD1 (5 bases). Germline V gene lookup returns CDR1 DFQATT and CDR2 SNEGSKA (reference sequence). Trimming stripped 3 bases from V and 5 bases from J, with 8 bases between. The CDR3 consists of 12 residues. CDR3 nucleotide sequence: TGCAGTGCTAGTCGCAGGGATCAGCCCCAGCATTTT. This encodes CSASRRDQPQHF.

The chain links TRBV11-3 to TRBJ2-1; TRBD1 aligns across 9 bases. Germline CDR1 reads SGHNT; CDR2 reads YENEEA. Trimming took 0 bases from V and 2 from J; bases not matched to a gene: 2. The length of the CDR3 is 16 residues. The CDR3 region is CASSLDGTGTYNEQFF. CDR3 bases: TGTGCCAGCAGCTTAGATGGGACAGGGACCTACAATGAGCAGTTCTTC. Complete variable domain (other parts from reference TRBV11-3 and TRBJ2-1): EAGVVQSPRYKIIEKKQPVAFWCNPISGHNTLYWYLQNLGQGPELLIRYENEEAVDDSQLPKDRFSAERLKGVDSTLKIQPAELGDSAVYLCASSLDGTGTYNEQFFGPGTRLTVL.

The rearrangement links TRBV7-9 to TRBJ2-3; D uncertain. The germline V gene has CDR1 SEHNR and CDR2 FQNEAQ (reference sequence). The V gene lost 5 bases and the J gene lost 5 bases, with 14 bases spanning the gap. The CDR3 spans 14 residues. The CDR3 loop is CASSADFPRDTQYF. The CDR3 DNA sequence: TGTGCCAGCAGCGCCGACTTCCCCAGAGATACGCAGTATTTT.

The genes are TRBV12-3 or TRBV12-4 and TRBJ2-7; a weak D match, TRBD1 (5 bases). Trimming stripped 7 bases from V and 5 bases from J, with 15 bases between. The CDR3 consists of 13 residues. This CDR3 reads CASTTTDRNEQYF. The CDR3 DNA is TGTGCCAGCACCACTACCGACAGAAACGAGCAGTACTTC.

The rearrangement uses TRBV24-1 and TRBJ1-4; D is perhaps TRBD1 (5 bases). V gave up 9 bases and J gave up 3 bases, with 16 bases separating them. Germline V gene sequence: CDR1 KGHDR, CDR2 SFDVKD. The CDR3 length is 15 residues. The CDR3 bases are TGTGCCACCTCGGAGGGTCAGGGAGCTAATGAAAAACTGTTTTTT. This encodes CATSEGQGANEKLFF.

The chain has TRBV14 and TRBJ2-1; D unclear. CDR1 is SGHDN, CDR2 FVKESK, per germline. This CDR3 is built from 12 residues. V dropped 6 bases and J dropped 5 bases, with 8 bases sitting between them. The CDR3 reads CASSRHDNEQFF. The CDR3 DNA is TGTGCCAGCAGTCGTCATGACAATGAGCAGTTCTTC.

This clone occurred once. V is TRBV5-1 and J is TRBJ2-7; 13 positions agree with TRBD2. The CDR3 is 15 amino acids. V lost 4 bases, J lost 3 bases, and 4 bases stayed unmatched. From germline, CDR1 is SGHRS and CDR2 YFSETQ. CDR3: CASSGRTSGSYEQYF. As DNA, the CDR3 is TGCGCCAGCAGCGGAAGGACTAGCGGGAGCTACGAGCAGTACTTC.

This sequence joins TRBV19 and TRBJ1-2; D is perhaps TRBD1 (5 bases). The CDR3 sequence is 12 residues long. Germline CDR1 reads LNHDA; CDR2 reads SQIVND (reference sequence). V shed 5 bases and J shed 7 bases, with 11 bases lying between them. In DNA form, the CDR3 reads TGTGCCAGTAGTTGGGAGGGGTCTGGCTACACCTTC. Encoded protein: CASSWEGSGYTF.

This sequence joins TRBV24-1 and TRBJ2-5; the D call may be TRBD1 or TRBD2 (5 bases each). The CDR3 has 15 amino acids. CDR1 and CDR2 (germline): KGHDR, SFDVKD. The V end lost 4 bases, the J end lost 2 bases, and 13 bases lay between the germline ends. CDR3 protein: CATSDPGRGQETQYF. Here the CDR3 DNA reads TGTGCCACCAGTGACCCGGGACGCGGACAAGAGACCCAGTACTTC.

This chain joins TRBV19 and TRBJ1-2; 8 bases are a match to TRBD1. The germline V gene has CDR1 LNHDA and CDR2 SQIVND (reference sequence). The V segment lost 7 bases and the J segment 3 bases; nucleotides outside the gene matches: 10. CDR3 length equals 15 residues. This chain's CDR3 is CASIPRAGGHYGYTF. The CDR3 coding sequence is TGTGCCAGTATCCCCCGGGCAGGGGGCCACTATGGCTACACCTTC.

V is TRBV12-3 or TRBV12-4 and J is TRBJ2-1, with a weak D call TRBD2 (5 bases). There are 11 residues in the CDR3. V was clipped by 6 bases and J by 9 bases, with 9 bases between them. CDR3 sequence (DNA): TGTGCCAGCAGCCCAAGCGGTGAGCAGTTCTTC. It translates to CASSPSGEQFF.

The chain couples TRBV27 to TRBJ2-1; 11 bases line up with TRBD2. The CDR3 has 15 amino acids. In germline, CDR1 is MNHEY, CDR2 SMNVEV (reference sequence). Losses at the gene ends were 6 bases for V and 4 bases for J; bases not matched to a gene: 5. The CDR3 loop is CASSQLAGGYNEQFF. The CDR3 region has the DNA TGTGCCAGCAGCCAGCTAGCGGGGGGATACAATGAGCAGTTCTTC.

The chain is built from TRBV28 and TRBJ2-1; D is possibly TRBD1 or TRBD2 (6 bases each). The V gene lost 6 bases and the J gene lost 4 bases, with 19 bases spanning the gap. Looked up from germline, CDR1 is MDHEN and CDR2 is SYDVKM. The length of the CDR3 is 16 residues. CDR3 protein: CASREMEGERYNEQFF. CDR3 nucleotides: TGTGCCAGCAGAGAGATGGAGGGGGAGAGGTACAATGAGCAGTTCTTC. Full variable domain (rest looked up from reference TRBV28 and TRBJ2-1): DVKVTQSSRYLVKRTGEKVFLECVQDMDHENMFWYRQDPGLGLRLIYFSYDVKMKEKGDIPEGYSVSREKKERFSLILESASTNQTSMYLCASREMEGERYNEQFFGPGTRLTVL.

This chain connects TRBV11-2 to TRBJ1-4; 7 nucleotides line up with TRBD1. Germline V gene sequence: CDR1 SGHAT, CDR2 FQNNGV. This CDR3 is built from 15 residues. V dropped 5 bases and J dropped 3; count of bases not matched to a gene: 6. The chain's CDR3 is CASSRTGTANEKLFF. The CDR3 coding sequence is TGTGCCAGCAGCCGTACCGGGACAGCTAATGAAAAACTGTTTTTT.

This clone appeared a few times. The rearrangement links TRBV28 to TRBJ2-2; 8 bases map to TRBD2. Trimming at V came to 6 bases and at J to 3 bases, leaving 9 bases not matched to a gene. The germline V gene encodes CDR1 MDHEN and CDR2 SYDVKM. This CDR3 spans 16 amino acids. The CDR3 protein is CASRPSGSWYTGELFF. CDR3 DNA sequence: TGTGCCAGCAGACCCAGCGGGAGTTGGTACACCGGGGAGCTGTTTTTT.

This clone was counted once. J is TRBJ2-7 and V is TRBV3-1 (or the pseudogene TRBV3-2), with 7 nucleotides matching TRBD2. Per germline, CDR1 LGHDT and CDR2 YNNKEL (reference sequence). This CDR3 has 15 residues. After removal of 0 bases from V and 2 bases from J, the junction contained 4 bases not matched to a gene. CDR3 coding DNA: TGTGCCAGCAGCCAAGAGAAGCGGGGCCCCTACGAGCAGTACTTC. The encoded protein is CASSQEKRGPYEQYF.

The chain couples TRBV9 to TRBJ1-4; a weak D match, TRBD1 (5 bases). Per germline, CDR1 SGDLS and CDR2 YYNGEE. The CDR3 is 14 residues long. With 0 bases removed from V and 7 bases from J, the gap between germline ends came to 10 bases. In DNA, the CDR3 is TGTGCCAGCAGCGTAGACAGGCTGGGTGAAAAACTGTTTTTT. It codes for CASSVDRLGEKLFF.